This T cell receptor (beta chain) is drawn from a study of blood T cell repertoires in COVID-19. V gave up 5 bases and J gave up 0 bases, with 7 bases separating them. Germline CDR1 MNHEY, CDR2 SMNVEV (reference sequence). This CDR3 comprises 13 residues. Sequenced by immunoSEQ multiplex PCR; TCRdb stores in-frame clones only, minus some. This repertoire shows some 280,000 clones, over 80% found once; its top ten account for over 3.5%. This clone was seen a few times. This TCR derives from a woman between 50 and 59 years old with active or convalescent COVID-19. The sequenced sample consisted of peripheral blood. The V and J genes are TRBV27 and TRBJ1-1, with a possible D match to TRBD1 (6 bases). DNA for the CDR3: TGTGCCAGCAGTGGACAGTTGAACACTGAAGCTTTCTTT. This encodes CASSGQLNTEAFF.